This entry concerns a single T cell receptor (beta chain). No cognate antigen has been identified for it. Base qualities are not recorded, but no much larger clone differs from it by a single base. These data originate in a study of T cells after yellow fever vaccination (dated by TCRdb to about 2019). Regarding the study in general: The SMART-Seq v4 Ultra Low Input RNA kit was used to prepare libraries from fractions with low cell numbers. To follow T-cell clones before and after primary and booster YFV17D yellow fever vaccination, bulk TCR alpha and beta repertoires were sequenced over time. Two healthy male donors, one aged 18 to 29 and one aged 30 to 40 years, made up the cohort. Blood was drawn at multiple timepoints before and after primary and secondary immunization, with bulk PBMC replicates and cell subsets isolated. Broader findings and caveats from the paper: The study included only two donors, which limits how far the findings can be generalized. Compared with the primary T-cell response, the secondary T-cell response was weaker but faster, peaking on day 5 rather than day 15. Computational filtering was required because FACS-sorted repertoires could contain abundant contaminating clonotypes from the bulk population. A small fraction of clonotypes showed up in both the CD4 and CD8 compartments, probably as a result of convergent recombination. After the booster, most clones that had expanded after primary vaccination were detected again (about 97% of CD4 and 88% of CD8), suggesting broad maintenance of memory.

Reading the label with the study, this specimen's treatment or condition is: live attenuated yellow fever vaccine strain. At each blood-draw timepoint, two biological replicates of bulk PBMCs were collected. A standard Ficoll-Paque protocol was used to isolate PBMCs from peripheral blood. TriZol was used to extract RNA from bulk PBMCs, from CD4 and CD8 fractions, and from dextramer-positive and dextramer-negative fractions. TCR cDNA was synthesized by 5'RACE template switching, through which a universal primer site and unique molecular identifiers were introduced. Priming for cDNA synthesis came from both the TCR alpha and TCR beta constant segments. Library amplification used two PCR steps, and the second PCR step added sample barcodes and sequencing adapters. Sequencing of libraries was done on Illumina HiSeq 2500 (2x100 bp) or NovaSeq (2x150 bp). Per the authors' processing: Reads were demultiplexed and collapsed into UMI consensus sequences with MIGEC, and V(D)J alignment was performed with MiXCR. Using edgeR on replicate PBMC samples, clonotypes were called vaccine-responding if FDR was below 0.01 and the log2 fold change was above 5 up to day 15. CD4 or CD8 identity was assigned to each bulk clonotype according to whether the clonotype was present at higher abundance in the sequenced CD4 repertoire or the sequenced CD8 repertoire. The public reads were quality trimmed at Q25 with fastp and then assembled into clones with MiXCR by TCRdb, keeping productive beta chains. Each CDR3 protein appears once, grouped with its most common genes and DNA. These V and J calls derive from TCRdb rather than the authors' analysis. The table for this sample lists 450,000 to 600,000 distinct CDR3 sequences; approximately 16% of them were counted only once. The top ten constitute roughly 17% of the sample.

Inclusive of the bounding cysteine and phenylalanine, the CDR3 is 16 residues long. CDR3 DNA is the only sequence kept; it has 48 bases, read in frame from the first base. Trimming removed 3 bases from V and 6 bases from J; the gene matches leave 9 bases unexplained. The sequence joins TRBV12-3 or TRBV12-4 to TRBJ2-2; TRBD2 lines up with 8 middle nucleotides. This clonotype originated in a man between 18 and 35 years old who received the YFV17D yellow fever vaccine. The material sequenced was PBMCs, taken around 5 days after the first yellow fever vaccination. This receptor has the CDR3 CASSFDGTRVAGELFF. The nucleotide sequence reads TGTGCCAGCAGTTTCGATGGGACTAGGGTGGCCGGGGAGCTGTTTTTT.